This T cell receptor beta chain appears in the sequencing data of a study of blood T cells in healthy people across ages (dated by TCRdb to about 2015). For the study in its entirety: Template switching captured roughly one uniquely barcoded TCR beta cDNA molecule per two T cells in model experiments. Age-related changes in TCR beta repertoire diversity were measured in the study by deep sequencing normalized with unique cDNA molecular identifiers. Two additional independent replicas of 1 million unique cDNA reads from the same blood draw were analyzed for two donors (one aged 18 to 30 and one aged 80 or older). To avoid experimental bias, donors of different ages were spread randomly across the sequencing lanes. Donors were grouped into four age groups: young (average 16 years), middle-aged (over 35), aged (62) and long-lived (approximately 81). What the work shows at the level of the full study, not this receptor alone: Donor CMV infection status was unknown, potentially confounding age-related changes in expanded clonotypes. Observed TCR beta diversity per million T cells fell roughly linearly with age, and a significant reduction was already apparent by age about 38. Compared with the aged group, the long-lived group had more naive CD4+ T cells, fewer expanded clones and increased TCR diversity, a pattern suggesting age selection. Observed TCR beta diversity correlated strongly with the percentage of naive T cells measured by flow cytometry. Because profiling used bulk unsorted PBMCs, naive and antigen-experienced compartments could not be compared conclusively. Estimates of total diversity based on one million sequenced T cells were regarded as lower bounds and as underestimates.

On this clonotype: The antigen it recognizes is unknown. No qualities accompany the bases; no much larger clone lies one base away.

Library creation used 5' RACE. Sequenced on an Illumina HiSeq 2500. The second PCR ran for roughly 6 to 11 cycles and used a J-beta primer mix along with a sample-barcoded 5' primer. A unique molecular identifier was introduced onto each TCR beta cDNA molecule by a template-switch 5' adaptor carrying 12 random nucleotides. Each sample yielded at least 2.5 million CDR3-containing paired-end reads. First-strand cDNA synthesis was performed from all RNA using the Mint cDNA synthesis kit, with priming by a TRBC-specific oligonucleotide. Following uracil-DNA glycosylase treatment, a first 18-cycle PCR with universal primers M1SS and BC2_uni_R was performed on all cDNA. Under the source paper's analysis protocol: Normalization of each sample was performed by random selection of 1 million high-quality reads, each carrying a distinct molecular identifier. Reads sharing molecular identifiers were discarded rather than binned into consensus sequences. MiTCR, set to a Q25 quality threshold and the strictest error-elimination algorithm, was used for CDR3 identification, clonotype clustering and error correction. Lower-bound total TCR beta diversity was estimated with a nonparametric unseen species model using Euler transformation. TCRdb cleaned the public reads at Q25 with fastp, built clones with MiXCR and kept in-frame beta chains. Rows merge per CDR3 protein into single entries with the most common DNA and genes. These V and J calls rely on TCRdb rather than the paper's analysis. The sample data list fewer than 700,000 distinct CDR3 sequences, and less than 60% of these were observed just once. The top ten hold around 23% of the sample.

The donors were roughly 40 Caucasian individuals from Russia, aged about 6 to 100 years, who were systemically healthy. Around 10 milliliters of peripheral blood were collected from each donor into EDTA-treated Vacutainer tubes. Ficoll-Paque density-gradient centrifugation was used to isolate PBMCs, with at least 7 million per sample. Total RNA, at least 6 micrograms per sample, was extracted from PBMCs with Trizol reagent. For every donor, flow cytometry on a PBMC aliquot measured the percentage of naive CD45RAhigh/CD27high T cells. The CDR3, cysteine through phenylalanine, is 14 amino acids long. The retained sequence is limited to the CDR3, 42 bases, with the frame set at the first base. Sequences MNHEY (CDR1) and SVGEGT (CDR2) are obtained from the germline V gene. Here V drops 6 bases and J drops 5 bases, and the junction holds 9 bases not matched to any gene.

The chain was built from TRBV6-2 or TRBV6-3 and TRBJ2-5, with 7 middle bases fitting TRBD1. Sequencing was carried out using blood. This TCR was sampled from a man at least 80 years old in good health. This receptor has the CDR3 CASRSRQGWETQYF. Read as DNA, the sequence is TGTGCCAGCAGGAGTCGACAGGGTTGGGAGACCCAGTACTTC.